These 9 T cell receptor beta chains came from one sample sequenced in a study of blood T cell repertoires in COVID-19. Only in-frame clones appear in the TCRdb table, and some are missing; sequencing was by immunoSEQ multiplex PCR. Here the sample spans about 120,000 clones, 90% being singletons. Material for sequencing was peripheral blood. The receptors were sampled from a woman aged 55-75 years with COVID-19, enrolled during active disease.

CDR3 DNA sequence: TGTGCCAGCAGTGGATTGGGACAAAACTCTGGAAACACCATATATTTT. Translating it yields CASSGLGQNSGNTIYF. The rearrangement joins TRBV27 to TRBJ1-3; maybe TRBD1 (6 bases). Trimming removed 5 bases from V and 0 bases from J, with 14 bases in between. CDR1 and CDR2 from the germline V gene are MNHEY and SMNVEV (reference sequence). This CDR3 has 16 residues.

This rearrangement joins TRBV20-1 to TRBJ1-1, with D unclear. This CDR3 region has 13 residues. Trimming removed 3 bases at V and 0 bases at J, with 8 bases between. The V gene's germline CDR1 is DFQATT and CDR2 SNEGSKA (reference sequence). The CDR3 nucleotides read TGCAGTGCTAGTTTACAGATGAACACTGAAGCTTTCTTT. Protein sequence: CSASLQMNTEAFF.

The chain has TRBV3-1 (or the pseudogene TRBV3-2) and TRBJ2-1; D may be TRBD2 (6 bases). The CDR3 sequence is 16 residues long. Germline CDR1 is LGHDT and CDR2 is YNNKEL (reference sequence). The V and J ends lost 0 bases and 0 bases respectively, with 9 bases between them. The CDR3 is CASSQDGGSSYNEQFF. The CDR3 DNA is TGTGCCAGCAGCCAAGACGGGGGAAGCTCCTACAATGAGCAGTTCTTC.

The chain links TRBV30 to TRBJ1-4; D is undetermined. The CDR3 consists of 13 residues. The ends were cut back, 3 bases at V and 8 bases at J, with 13 bases in the middle. From germline, CDR1 is GTSNPN and CDR2 SVGIG (reference sequence). The CDR3 here is CAWSGRVREKLFF. DNA of the CDR3: TGTGCCTGGAGCGGTCGGGTGAGAGAAAAACTGTTTTTT.

The chain is built from TRBV15 and TRBJ1-1; a weak D match, TRBD1 (5 bases). The CDR3 contains 15 residues. Germline V gives CDR1 LNHNV, CDR2 YYDKDF (reference sequence). Trimming took off 6 bases at V and 2 bases at J, with 16 bases between the two ends. CDR3 bases: TGTGCCACCAGTCTAGGGGTCGATATAAACACTGAAGCTTTCTTT. It encodes CATSLGVDINTEAFF.

This clone was counted a few times. This sequence joins TRBV5-6 and TRBJ2-2; 7 bases match TRBD2. V shed 6 bases, J shed 4 bases, and the junction held 18 bases outside the gene matches. Germline lookup yields CDR1 SGHDT and CDR2 YYEEEE. The CDR3 consists of 18 residues. CDR3: CASTSSLGGGSGTGELFF. DNA for the CDR3: TGTGCCAGCACCTCCTCACTAGGCGGGGGTTCGGGCACCGGGGAGCTGTTTTTT.

This clone has more than one count but fewer than ten. The chain uses TRBV11-2 and TRBJ1-2; D might be TRBD1 (5 bases). V lost 0 bases and J 6 bases, leaving 8 bases between the germline ends. CDR3 length equals 13 residues. Germline CDR1 and CDR2: SGHAT and FQNNGV. Here the CDR3 reads CASSLDTGNGYTF. CDR3 nucleotide sequence: TGTGCCAGCAGCTTAGACACAGGCAATGGCTACACCTTC.

This chain uses TRBV6-5 with TRBJ2-1, with D perhaps TRBD1 (6 bases). The CDR3 contains 14 residues. Germline assignment: CDR1 MNHEY and CDR2 SVGAGI. V was trimmed by 6 bases and J by 5 bases, leaving 14 bases between them. CDR3 DNA: TGTGCCAGCAGGACACAGGGTCTAAACAATGAGCAGTTCTTC. This gives the protein CASRTQGLNNEQFF.

The rearrangement joins TRBV25-1 to TRBJ1-2; tentatively, D is TRBD1 (5 bases). The germline V and J ends were trimmed by 1 base and 8 bases, with 20 bases remaining between them. The CDR3 spans 16 residues. Per the germline V gene, CDR1 is MGHDK and CDR2 is SYGVNS. CDR3 bases: TGTGCCAGCAGTGAATCGGCTGTTCAGGGCCTGGGCGGCTACACCTTC. Protein sequence: CASSESAVQGLGGYTF.